The source of this T cell receptor beta chain is a study of blood T cell repertoires in COVID-19. The wider study: Samples of COVID-19 (acute and convalescent) were obtained from the United States, Italy and Spain.

With V trimmed by 7 bases and J by 4 bases, 9 bases remained unmatched. This CDR3 comprises 15 residues. Germline V CDR1 and CDR2: LNHDA, SQIVND (reference sequence). The assay was immunoSEQ multiplex PCR, and TCRdb's table has in-frame clones only and misses some. The data show approximately 72,000 clones, approximately 82% seen once. This chain links TRBV19 with TRBJ1-5; TRBD1 matches 8 bases. Source material: peripheral blood. The sequence was collected from a woman aged 80 or older with acute or convalescent COVID-19. This CDR3 reads CASNPGDRYNQPQHF. The CDR3 nucleotides are TGTGCCAGTAACCCGGGGGACAGGTATAATCAGCCCCAGCATTTT.